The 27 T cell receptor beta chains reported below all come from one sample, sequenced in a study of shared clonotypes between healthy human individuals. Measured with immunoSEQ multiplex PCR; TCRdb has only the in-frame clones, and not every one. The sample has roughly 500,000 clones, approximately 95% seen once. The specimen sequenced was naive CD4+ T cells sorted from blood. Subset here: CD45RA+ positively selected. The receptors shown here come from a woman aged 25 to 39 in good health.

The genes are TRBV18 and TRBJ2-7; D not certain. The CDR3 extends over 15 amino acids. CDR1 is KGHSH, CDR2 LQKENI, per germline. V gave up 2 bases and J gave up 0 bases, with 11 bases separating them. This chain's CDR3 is CASSPTFGGSYEQYF. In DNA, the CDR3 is TGTGCCAGCTCACCAACCTTCGGCGGCTCCTACGAGCAGTACTTC.

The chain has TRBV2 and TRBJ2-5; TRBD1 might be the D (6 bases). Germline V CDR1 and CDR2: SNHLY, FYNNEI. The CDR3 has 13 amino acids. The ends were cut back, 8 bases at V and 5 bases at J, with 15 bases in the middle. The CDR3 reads CASRSDGQETQYF. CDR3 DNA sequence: TGTGCCAGCCGGAGTGACGGACAGGAGACCCAGTACTTC.

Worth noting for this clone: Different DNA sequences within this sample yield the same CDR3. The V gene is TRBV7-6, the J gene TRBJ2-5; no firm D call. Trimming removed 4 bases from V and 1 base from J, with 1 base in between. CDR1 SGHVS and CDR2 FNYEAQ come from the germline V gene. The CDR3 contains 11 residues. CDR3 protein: CASSSQETQYF. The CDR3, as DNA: TGTGCCAGCAGCTCCCAAGAGACCCAGTACTTC. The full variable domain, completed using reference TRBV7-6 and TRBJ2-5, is GAGVSQSPRYKVTKRGQDVALRCDPISGHVSLYWYRQALGQGPEFLTYFNYEAQQDKSGLPNDRFSAERPEGSISTLTIQRTEQRDSAMYRCASSSQETQYFGPGTRLLVL.

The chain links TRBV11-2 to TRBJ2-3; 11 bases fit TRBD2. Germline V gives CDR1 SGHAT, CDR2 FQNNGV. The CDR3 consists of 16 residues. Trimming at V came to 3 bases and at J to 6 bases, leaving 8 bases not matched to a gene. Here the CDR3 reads CASSLVLAGDVDTQYF. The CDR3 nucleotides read TGTGCCAGCAGCTTGGTACTAGCGGGAGACGTGGATACGCAGTATTTT. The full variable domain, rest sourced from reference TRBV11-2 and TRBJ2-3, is EAGVAQSPRYKIIEKRQSVAFWCNPISGHATLYWYQQILGQGPKLLIQFQNNGVVDDSQLPKDRFSAERLKGVDSTLKIQPAKLEDSAVYLCASSLVLAGDVDTQYFGPGTRLTVL.

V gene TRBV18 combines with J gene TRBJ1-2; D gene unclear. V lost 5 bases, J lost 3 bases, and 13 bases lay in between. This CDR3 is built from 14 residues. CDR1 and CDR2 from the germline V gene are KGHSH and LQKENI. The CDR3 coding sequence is TGTGCCAGCTCAGTGGGCGGGGAATACTATGGCTACACCTTC. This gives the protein CASSVGGEYYGYTF.

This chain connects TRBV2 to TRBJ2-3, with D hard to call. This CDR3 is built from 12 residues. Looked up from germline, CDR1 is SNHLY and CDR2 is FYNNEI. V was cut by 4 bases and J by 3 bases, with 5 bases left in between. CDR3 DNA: TGTGCCAGCAGTGGGGTAACAGATACGCAGTATTTT. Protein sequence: CASSGVTDTQYF.

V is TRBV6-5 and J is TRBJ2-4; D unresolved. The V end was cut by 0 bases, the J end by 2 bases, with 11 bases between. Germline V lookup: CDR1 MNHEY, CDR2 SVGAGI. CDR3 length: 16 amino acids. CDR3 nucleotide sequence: TGTGCCAGCAGTTACTCGAGATTAGGGACCAAAAACATTCAGTACTTC. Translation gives CASSYSRLGTKNIQYF.

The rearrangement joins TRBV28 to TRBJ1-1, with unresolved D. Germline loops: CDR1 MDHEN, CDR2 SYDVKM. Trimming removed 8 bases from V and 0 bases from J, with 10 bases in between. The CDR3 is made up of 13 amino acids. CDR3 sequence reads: CASHRRMNTEAFF. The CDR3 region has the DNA TGTGCCAGCCATCGGAGGATGAACACTGAAGCTTTCTTT. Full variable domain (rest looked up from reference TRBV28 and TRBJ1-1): DVKVTQSSRYLVKRTGEKVFLECVQDMDHENMFWYRQDPGLGLRLIYFSYDVKMKEKGDIPEGYSVSREKKERFSLILESASTNQTSMYLCASHRRMNTEAFFGQGTRLTVV.

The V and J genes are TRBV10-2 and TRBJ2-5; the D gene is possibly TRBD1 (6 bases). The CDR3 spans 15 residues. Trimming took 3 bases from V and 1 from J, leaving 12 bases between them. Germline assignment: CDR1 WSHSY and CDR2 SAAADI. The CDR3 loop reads CASSDPWTAQETQYF. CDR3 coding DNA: TGCGCCAGCAGTGACCCCTGGACAGCCCAAGAGACCCAGTACTTC.

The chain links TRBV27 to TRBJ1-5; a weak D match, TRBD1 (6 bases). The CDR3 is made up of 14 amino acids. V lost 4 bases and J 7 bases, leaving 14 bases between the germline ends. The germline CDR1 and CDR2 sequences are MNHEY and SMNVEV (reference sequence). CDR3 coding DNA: TGTGCCAGCAGTTCCCAGGGGATGCAGCAGCCCCAGCATTTT. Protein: CASSSQGMQQPQHF.

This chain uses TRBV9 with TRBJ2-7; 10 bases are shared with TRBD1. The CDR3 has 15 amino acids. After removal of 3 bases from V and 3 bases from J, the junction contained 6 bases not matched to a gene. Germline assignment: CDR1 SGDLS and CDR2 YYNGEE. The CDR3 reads CASSAGTGVFYEQYF. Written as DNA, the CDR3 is TGTGCCAGCAGCGCCGGGACAGGGGTCTTCTACGAGCAGTACTTC.

The DNA for the CDR3 is TGTGCCAGCAGCACGACTAGCGGGAGGGCCCTGTACAATGAGCAGTTCTTC. Amino acid sequence: CASSTTSGRALYNEQFF. This chain links TRBV7-9 with TRBJ2-1; 14 nucleotides align to TRBD2. This CDR3 region has 17 residues. The V gene end was trimmed by 5 bases and the J gene end by 4 bases; junction bases not matched to a gene: 7. The germline V gene encodes CDR1 SEHNR and CDR2 FQNEAQ (reference sequence).

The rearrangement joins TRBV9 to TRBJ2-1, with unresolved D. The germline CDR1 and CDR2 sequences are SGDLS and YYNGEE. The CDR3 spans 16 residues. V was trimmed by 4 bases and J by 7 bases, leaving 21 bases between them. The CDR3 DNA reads TGTGCCAGCAGCATAAGTTCTAACTCCGATTTTAATGAGCAGTTCTTC. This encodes CASSISSNSDFNEQFF.

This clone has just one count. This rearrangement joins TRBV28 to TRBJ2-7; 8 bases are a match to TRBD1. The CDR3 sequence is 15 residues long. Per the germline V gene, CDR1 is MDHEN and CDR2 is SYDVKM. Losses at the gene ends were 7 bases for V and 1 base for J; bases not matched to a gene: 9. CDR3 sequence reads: CASTSAGTGSYEQYF. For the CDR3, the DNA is TGTGCCAGCACCAGTGCAGGGACAGGTTCCTACGAGCAGTACTTC.

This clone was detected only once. CDR3 DNA sequence: TGTGCCAGCAGACTGGTGGGCAGACAGAACACTGAAGCTTTCTTT. Translation gives CASRLVGRQNTEAFF. The J gene is TRBJ1-1, the V gene TRBV27; D remains ambiguous. Germline assignment: CDR1 MNHEY and CDR2 SMNVEV (reference sequence). The CDR3 sequence is 15 residues long. Trimming took 6 bases from V and 1 from J, leaving 15 bases between them.

The DNA of the CDR3 is TGTGCCAGCAGCCCACAGGGACTAGCGGCCGGGTCGACAGATACGCAGTATTTT. This codes for CASSPQGLAAGSTDTQYF. The V call is TRBV11-2, the J call TRBJ2-3; 11 bases match TRBD2. With V trimmed by 5 bases and J by 3 bases, 13 bases remained unmatched. This CDR3 is built from 18 residues. Germline loops: CDR1 SGHAT, CDR2 FQNNGV. Supplemented by reference TRBV11-2 and TRBJ2-3, the full variable domain reads EAGVAQSPRYKIIEKRQSVAFWCNPISGHATLYWYQQILGQGPKLLIQFQNNGVVDDSQLPKDRFSAERLKGVDSTLKIQPAKLEDSAVYLCASSPQGLAAGSTDTQYFGPGTRLTVL.

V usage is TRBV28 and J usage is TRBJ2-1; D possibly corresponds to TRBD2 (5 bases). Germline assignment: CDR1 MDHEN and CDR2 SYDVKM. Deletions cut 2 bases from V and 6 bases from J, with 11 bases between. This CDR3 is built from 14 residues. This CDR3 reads CASSLPTSSNEQFF. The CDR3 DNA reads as TGTGCCAGCAGTTTACCTACTAGTAGCAATGAGCAGTTCTTC.

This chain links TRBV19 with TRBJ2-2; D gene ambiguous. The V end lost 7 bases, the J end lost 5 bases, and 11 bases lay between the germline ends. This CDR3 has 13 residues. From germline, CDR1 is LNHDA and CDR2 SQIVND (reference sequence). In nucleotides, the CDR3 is TGTGCCAGTAACGTAGGTAGGACCGGGGAGCTGTTTTTT. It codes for CASNVGRTGELFF.

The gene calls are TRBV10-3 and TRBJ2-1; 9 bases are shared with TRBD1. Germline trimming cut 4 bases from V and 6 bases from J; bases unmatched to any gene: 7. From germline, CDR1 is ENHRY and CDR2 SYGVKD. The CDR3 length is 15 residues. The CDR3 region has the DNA TGTGCCATCAGTGCTTCGGGACAGGGTCTCAATGAGCAGTTCTTC. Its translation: CAISASGQGLNEQFF.

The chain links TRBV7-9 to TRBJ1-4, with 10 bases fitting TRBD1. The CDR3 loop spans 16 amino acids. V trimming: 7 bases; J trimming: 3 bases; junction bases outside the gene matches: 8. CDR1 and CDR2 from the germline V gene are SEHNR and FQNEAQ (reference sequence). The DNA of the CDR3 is TGTGCCAGCACGACAGGGGGCAAGACGGCTAATGAAAAACTGTTTTTT. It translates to CASTTGGKTANEKLFF. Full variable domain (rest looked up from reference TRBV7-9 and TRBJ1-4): DTGVSQNPRHKITKRGQNVTFRCDPISEHNRLYWYRQTLGQGPEFLTYFQNEAQLEKSRLLSDRFSAERPKGSFSTLEIQRTEQGDSAMYLCASTTGGKTANEKLFFGSGTQLSVL.

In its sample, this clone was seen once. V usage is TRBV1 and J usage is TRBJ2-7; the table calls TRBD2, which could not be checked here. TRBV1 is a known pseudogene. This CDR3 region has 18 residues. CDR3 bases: TGCACCAGCAGCCAAGATACCCATGGACTAGTTTTTCTCCACGAGCAGTACTTC. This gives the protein CTSSQDTHGLVFLHEQYF.

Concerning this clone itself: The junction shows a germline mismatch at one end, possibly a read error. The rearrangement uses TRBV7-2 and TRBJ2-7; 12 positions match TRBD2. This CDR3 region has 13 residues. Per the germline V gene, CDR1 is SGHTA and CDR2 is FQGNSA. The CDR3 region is CASSLMLAGGGSF. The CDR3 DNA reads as TGTGCCAGCAGCTTAATGCTAGCGGGAGGGGGCTCATTC.

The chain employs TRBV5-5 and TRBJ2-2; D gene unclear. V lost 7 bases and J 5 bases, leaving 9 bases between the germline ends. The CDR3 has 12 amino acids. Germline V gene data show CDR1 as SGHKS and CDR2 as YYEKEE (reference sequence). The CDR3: CASPTRTGELFF. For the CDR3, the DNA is TGTGCCAGCCCTACGAGGACCGGGGAGCTGTTTTTT.

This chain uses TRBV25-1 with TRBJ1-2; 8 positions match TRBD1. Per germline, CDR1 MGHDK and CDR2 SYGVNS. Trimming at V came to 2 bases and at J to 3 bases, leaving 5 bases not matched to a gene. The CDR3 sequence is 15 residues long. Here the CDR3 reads CASSEPGQGYYGYTF. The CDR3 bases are TGTGCCAGCAGTGAACCCGGACAGGGCTACTATGGCTACACCTTC.

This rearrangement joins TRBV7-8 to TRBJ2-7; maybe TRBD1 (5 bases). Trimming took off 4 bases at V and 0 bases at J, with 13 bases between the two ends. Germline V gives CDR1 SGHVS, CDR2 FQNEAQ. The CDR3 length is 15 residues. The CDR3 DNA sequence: TGTGCCAGCAGCTCCGCTCAGGACAACTCCTACGAGCAGTACTTC. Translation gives CASSSAQDNSYEQYF.

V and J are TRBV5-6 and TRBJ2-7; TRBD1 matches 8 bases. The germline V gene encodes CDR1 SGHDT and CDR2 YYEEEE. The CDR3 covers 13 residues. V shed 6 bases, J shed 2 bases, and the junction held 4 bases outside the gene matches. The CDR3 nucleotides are TGTGCCAGCACCCGACAGGGGACCTACGAGCAGTACTTC. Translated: CASTRQGTYEQYF.

CDR3 nucleotides: TGTGCCAGTAGTCGCCGGGAAGGTCCCGGGGAGCTGTTTTTT. Residues: CASSRREGPGELFF. The chain recombines TRBV19 with TRBJ2-2, with a possible D match to TRBD2 (5 bases). Trimming left V 5 bases short and J 6 bases short, with 13 bases between. This CDR3 contains 14 residues. Germline lookup yields CDR1 LNHDA and CDR2 SQIVND (reference sequence).